The T cell receptor beta chain under discussion was sequenced for a study of neurological immune-mediated disorders. Time point of the sample: technical triplicate 1. This clonotype was detected many times. Germline assignment: CDR1 SGHRS and CDR2 YFSETQ. Trimming pared 0 bases from V and 5 bases from J, leaving 6 bases between. CDR3 length: 13 amino acids. The authors made cDNA by 5'RACE with 10-nucleotide random UMIs. One entry per CDR3 protein results from TCRdb running MiXCR on the 5' RACE reads. The data contain about 38,000 distinct CDR3 sequences, roughly 10% of them singletons. The rearrangement uses TRBV5-1 and TRBJ2-1; D uncertain. The sequence came from a man in his fifties or sixties with HTLV-1-associated myelopathy (HAM/TSP). Sequenced: PBMCs. This CDR3 is CASSLGRHNEQFF. DNA for the CDR3: TGCGCCAGCAGCTTGGGACGGCACAATGAGCAGTTCTTC.